The 17 T cell receptor beta chains below come from one sample, sequenced in a study of response to subunit inactivated influenza vaccine. TCRdb redid the calling of the RT-PCR reads with MiXCR, one entry per CDR3 protein. This sample carries roughly 780,000 distinct CDR3 sequences, about a fifth of them seen once, and the ten largest clones take roughly 10%. Sample: PBMCs from blood, taken 5 days after vaccination. The receptors derive from a man aged 45-65 years who received an inactivated influenza vaccine.

This clonotype was seen ten or more times. The chain links TRBV5-1 to TRBJ2-7; tentatively, D is TRBD2 (5 bases). Per the germline V gene, CDR1 is SGHRS and CDR2 is YFSETQ. The ends were cut back, 1 base at V and 5 bases at J, with 16 bases in the middle. The CDR3 is 15 amino acids. The CDR3 region has the DNA TGCGCCAGCAGCTTGTATCGGGGTAAGGAGAACGAGCAGTACTTC. It codes for CASSLYRGKENEQYF.

This clonotype was observed at least ten times. The chain employs TRBV15 and TRBJ2-1, with D possibly being TRBD2 (5 bases). The germline V gene encodes CDR1 LNHNV and CDR2 YYDKDF (reference sequence). Trimming stripped 4 bases from V and 10 bases from J, with 11 bases between. CDR3 length equals 12 residues. The CDR3 spells CATSILAREQFF. DNA of the CDR3: TGTGCCACCAGCATCCTAGCTCGGGAGCAGTTCTTC.

This chain uses TRBV4-2 with TRBJ2-3; D is ambiguous. The CDR3 has 13 amino acids. V was pared by 0 bases and J by 7 bases, with 8 bases between. Germline assignment: CDR1 LGHNA and CDR2 YNFKEQ. CDR3 loop: CASSQELGYTQYF. CDR3 DNA: TGTGCCAGCAGCCAAGAGTTGGGATATACGCAGTATTTT.

This chain uses TRBV9 with TRBJ2-7; 8 nucleotides agree with TRBD1. The CDR3 is made up of 16 amino acids. In germline, CDR1 is SGDLS, CDR2 YYNGEE. V shed 4 bases, J shed 6 bases, and the junction held 15 bases outside the gene matches. The CDR3 DNA follows: TGTGCCAGCAGCCTAACCCTCGGACAGGGTGCAAGCGAGCAGTACTTC. It codes for CASSLTLGQGASEQYF.

This chain links TRBV10-3 with TRBJ2-7; tentative D call: TRBD1 (6 bases). Trimming cost V 9 bases and J 2 bases, with 14 bases left between them. The CDR3 covers 13 residues. Germline V gene sequence: CDR1 ENHRY, CDR2 SYGVKD. The CDR3 coding sequence is TGTGCCATGGCCCTAGGGGACACCTACGAGCAGTACTTC. Translation: CAMALGDTYEQYF.

This chain uses TRBV15 with TRBJ2-1, with 8 bases identical to TRBD1. The germline CDR1 and CDR2 sequences are LNHNV and YYDKDF (reference sequence). The CDR3 is made up of 15 amino acids. V was pared by 3 bases and J by 2 bases, with 3 bases of the junction left unmatched. The CDR3 loop reads CATSSDRGAYNEQFF. In nucleotides, the CDR3 is TGTGCCACCAGCAGCGACAGGGGCGCCTACAATGAGCAGTTCTTC.

This clonotype showed up just a few times. This chain links TRBV5-8 with TRBJ2-1; D gene uncertain. Germline V CDR1 and CDR2: SGHTS, YDEGEE. Between the trimmed V and J ends, which lost 2 bases and 4 bases, there was a span of 7 bases. The length of the CDR3 is 13 residues. The CDR3: CASSFRIYNEQFF. The CDR3, as DNA: TGTGCCAGCAGCTTCCGGATTTACAATGAGCAGTTCTTC.

This clonotype was seen many times. The V gene is TRBV4-3, the J gene TRBJ2-7; 10 bases are a match to TRBD1. Germline loops: CDR1 LGHNA, CDR2 YSLEER. CDR3 length: 18 residues. Unmatched junction bases numbered 8, after V lost 0 bases and J lost 0 bases. The CDR3 DNA sequence: TGCGCCAGCAGCCAAGACGGACAGGGGGGCCCAAGCTCCTACGAGCAGTACTTC. Translation: CASSQDGQGGPSSYEQYF.

This clonotype came up a few times. The chain recombines TRBV20-1 with TRBJ1-5; weak D call: TRBD1 (6 bases). The CDR3 has 12 amino acids. CDR1 DFQATT and CDR2 SNEGSKA come from the germline V gene (reference sequence). V lost 5 bases and J lost 6, with 11 bases in between. CDR3 nucleotides: TGCAGTGCTCTAGGGACAACTCAGCCCCAGCATTTT. As protein: CSALGTTQPQHF.

The chain has TRBV5-1 and TRBJ2-1; 9 bases fit TRBD1. Germline trimming cut 4 bases from V and 5 bases from J; bases unmatched to any gene: 4. This CDR3 comprises 14 residues. CDR1 and CDR2 (germline): SGHRS, YFSETQ. This chain's CDR3 is CASSTDRGDNEQFF. DNA for the CDR3: TGCGCCAGCAGCACGGACAGGGGAGACAATGAGCAGTTCTTC.

The chain joins TRBV27 to TRBJ2-7; no firm D call. V lost 7 bases, J lost 3 bases, and 28 bases lay in between. The CDR3 totals 18 residues. Germline V lookup: CDR1 MNHEY, CDR2 SMNVEV (reference sequence). The CDR3 sequence: CASKSTGTLRAGLYEQYF. CDR3 DNA sequence: TGTGCCAGCAAGTCTACTGGTACCCTAAGGGCTGGGCTCTACGAGCAGTACTTC.

This clonotype occurred a few times. This rearrangement joins TRBV5-1 to TRBJ2-1; TRBD1 might be the D (5 bases). This CDR3 is built from 14 residues. Trimming pared 0 bases from V and 6 bases from J, leaving 10 bases between. Germline V gene lookup returns CDR1 SGHRS and CDR2 YFSETQ. CDR3 sequence reads: CASSLGAGRNEQFF. Written as DNA, the CDR3 is TGCGCCAGCAGCTTGGGGGCAGGGCGCAATGAGCAGTTCTTC.

This clonotype was seen a handful of times. The chain joins TRBV24-1 to TRBJ2-1; D possibly uses TRBD1 or TRBD2 (5 bases each). Germline V CDR1 and CDR2: KGHDR, SFDVKD. Trimming took off 6 bases at V and 13 bases at J, with 15 bases between the two ends. This CDR3 contains 12 residues. The CDR3: CATSSGLRNQFF. The CDR3 DNA sequence: TGTGCCACCAGTTCGGGGCTGAGAAACCAGTTCTTC.

This clonotype was detected only a few times. V is TRBV7-2 and J is TRBJ2-5; D perhaps matches TRBD1 (5 bases). Trimming cost V 4 bases and J 2 bases, with 11 bases left between them. The CDR3 sequence is 14 residues long. CDR1 and CDR2 (germline): SGHTA, FQGNSA. The CDR3: CASSSMGLQETQYF. The CDR3 DNA is TGTGCCAGCAGCTCGATGGGGCTACAAGAGACCCAGTACTTC.

The chain uses TRBV12-3 or TRBV12-4 and TRBJ2-7; D may be TRBD1 (5 bases). Trimming left V 4 bases short and J 6 bases short, with 10 bases between. The CDR3 loop spans 12 amino acids. As DNA, the CDR3 is TGTGCCAGCAGTTGGGCAGGGATCGAGCAGTACTTC. It encodes CASSWAGIEQYF.

This clonotype turned up a few times. As DNA, the CDR3 is TGTGCCAGCAGCTTAGCCAGGGGGGGGACCTACAATGAGCAGTTCTTC. Protein: CASSLARGGTYNEQFF. The chain is built from TRBV7-6 and TRBJ2-1; either TRBD1 or TRBD2 may supply D (7 bases each). V lost 0 bases and J 2 bases, leaving 11 bases between the germline ends. In germline, CDR1 is SGHVS, CDR2 FNYEAQ. This CDR3 is built from 16 residues. Combining the CDR3 with reference TRBV7-6 and TRBJ2-1 gives the whole variable domain GAGVSQSPRYKVTKRGQDVALRCDPISGHVSLYWYRQALGQGPEFLTYFNYEAQQDKSGLPNDRFSAERPEGSISTLTIQRTEQRDSAMYRCASSLARGGTYNEQFFGPGTRLTVL.

This sequence joins TRBV5-5 and TRBJ2-2; TRBD1 is a possible D gene (5 bases). Germline V lookup: CDR1 SGHKS, CDR2 YYEKEE (reference sequence). The CDR3 totals 18 residues. V gave up 0 bases and J gave up 3 bases, with 18 bases separating them. The CDR3 sequence: CASSLEISGFWDTGELFF. The DNA of the CDR3 is TGTGCCAGCAGCTTGGAGATTTCAGGGTTTTGGGACACCGGGGAGCTGTTTTTT.